This record concerns one T cell receptor beta chain sequence. As yet, its antigen is unknown. This record belongs to a study of shared clonotypes between healthy human individuals. Study context: Three CD4 naive, three CD4 memory, two CD8 naive and one CD8 memory plate were used per donor. Regarding the study as a whole: Sequencing depth was expected to affect clonotype sharing among donors. Of the naive CD4 clonotypes, about 5% were shared across several donors.

A deep-level run was used for the assay. Sequenced by immunoSEQ multiplex PCR; TCRdb stores in-frame clones only, minus some. This table has about 2.1 million clones, about 93% appearing once. Positive CCR7 selection of CD45RO-negative cells yielded the naive CD8 cells, and terminally differentiated effector memory CD45RA+ cells were excluded. The sequence was collected from a man aged 18 to 30 in good health. Some clones in this sample may be carry-over from other donors' samples. The sequencing input was naive CD8+ T cells from PBMCs.

CDR3 DNA sequence: TGTGCCACTAGAGACTCCGGGACTAGCGGGAGTAGGGGGGAGCAGTACTTC. Protein sequence: CATRDSGTSGSRGEQYF. The genes are TRBV13 and TRBJ2-7; 14 bases line up with TRBD2. The CDR3 has 17 residues. V was clipped by 10 bases and J by 7 bases; unmatched bases: 18. CDR1 and CDR2 (germline): PRHDT, FYEKMQ (reference sequence).